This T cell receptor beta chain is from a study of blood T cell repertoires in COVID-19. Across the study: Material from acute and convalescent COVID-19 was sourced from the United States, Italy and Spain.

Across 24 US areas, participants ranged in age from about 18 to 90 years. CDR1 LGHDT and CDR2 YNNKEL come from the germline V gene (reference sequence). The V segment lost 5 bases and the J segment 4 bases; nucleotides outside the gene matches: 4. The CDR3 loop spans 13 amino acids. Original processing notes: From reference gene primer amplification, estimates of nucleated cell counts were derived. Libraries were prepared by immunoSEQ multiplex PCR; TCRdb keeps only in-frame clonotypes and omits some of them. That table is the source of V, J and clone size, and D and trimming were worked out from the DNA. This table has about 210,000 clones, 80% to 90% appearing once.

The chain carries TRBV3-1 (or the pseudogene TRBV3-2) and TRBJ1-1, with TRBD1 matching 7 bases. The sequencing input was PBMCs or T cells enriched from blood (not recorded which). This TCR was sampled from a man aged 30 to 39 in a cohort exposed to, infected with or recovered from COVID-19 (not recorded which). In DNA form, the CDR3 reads TGTGCCAGCAGCATTACAGGGGCCACTGAAGCTTTCTTT. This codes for CASSITGATEAFF.